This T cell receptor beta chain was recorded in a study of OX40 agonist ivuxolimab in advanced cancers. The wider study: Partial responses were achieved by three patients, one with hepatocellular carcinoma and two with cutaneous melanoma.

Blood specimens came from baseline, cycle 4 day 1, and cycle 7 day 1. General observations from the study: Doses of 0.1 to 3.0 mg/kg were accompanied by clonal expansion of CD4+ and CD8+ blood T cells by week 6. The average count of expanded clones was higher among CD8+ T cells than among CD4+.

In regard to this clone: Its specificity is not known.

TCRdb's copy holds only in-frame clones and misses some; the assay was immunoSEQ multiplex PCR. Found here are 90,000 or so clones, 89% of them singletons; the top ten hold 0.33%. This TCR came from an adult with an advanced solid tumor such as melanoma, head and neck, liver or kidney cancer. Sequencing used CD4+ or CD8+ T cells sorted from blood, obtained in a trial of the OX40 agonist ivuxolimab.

The CDR3, as DNA: TGTGCCAGCAGCCAACTCCGGATAGGAGGCTACACCTTC. It specifies CASSQLRIGGYTF. The chain is built from TRBV14 and TRBJ1-2, with no clear D. The V end lost 2 bases, the J end lost 8 bases, and 12 bases lay between the germline ends. Germline CDR1 SGHDN, CDR2 FVKESK. CDR3 length: 13 amino acids.